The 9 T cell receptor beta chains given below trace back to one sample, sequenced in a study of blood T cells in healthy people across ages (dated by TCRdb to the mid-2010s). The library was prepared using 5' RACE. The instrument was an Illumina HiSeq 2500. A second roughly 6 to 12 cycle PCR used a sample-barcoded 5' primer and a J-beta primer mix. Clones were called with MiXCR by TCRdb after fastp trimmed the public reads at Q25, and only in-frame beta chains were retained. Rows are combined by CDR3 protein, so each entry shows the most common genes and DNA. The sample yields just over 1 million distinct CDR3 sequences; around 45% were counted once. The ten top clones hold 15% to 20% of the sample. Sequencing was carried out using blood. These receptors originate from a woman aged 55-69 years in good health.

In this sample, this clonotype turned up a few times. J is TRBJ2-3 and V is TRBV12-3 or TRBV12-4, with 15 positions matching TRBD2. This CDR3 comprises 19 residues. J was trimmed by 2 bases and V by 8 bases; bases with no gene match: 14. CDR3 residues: CASGRGLAGGAPHTDTQYF. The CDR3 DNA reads TGTGCCAGCGGCCGGGGACTAGCGGGAGGCGCGCCCCACACAGATACGCAGTATTTT.

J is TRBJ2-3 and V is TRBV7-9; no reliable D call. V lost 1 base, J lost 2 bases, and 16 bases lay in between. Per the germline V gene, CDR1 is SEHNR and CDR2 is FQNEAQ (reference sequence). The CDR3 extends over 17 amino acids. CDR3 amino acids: CASSLGDGPSDTDTQYF. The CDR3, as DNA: TGTGCCAGCAGCTTAGGAGATGGTCCGAGCGACACAGATACGCAGTATTTT.

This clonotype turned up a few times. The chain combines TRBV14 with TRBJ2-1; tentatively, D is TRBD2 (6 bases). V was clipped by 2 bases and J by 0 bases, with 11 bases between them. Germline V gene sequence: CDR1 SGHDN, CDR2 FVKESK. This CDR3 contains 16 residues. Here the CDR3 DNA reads TGTGCCAGCAGCCAATGGTGGGAGGCCTCCTACAATGAGCAGTTCTTC. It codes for CASSQWWEASYNEQFF.

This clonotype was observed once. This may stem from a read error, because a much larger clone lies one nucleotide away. The CDR3 region is CASRQAKKGYTF. DNA of the CDR3: TGTGCCAGCCGGCAGGCCAAGAAGGGCTACACCTTC. The chain combines TRBV6-5 with TRBJ1-2; unclear D gene. The CDR3 is 12 residues long. Per the germline V gene, CDR1 is MNHEY and CDR2 is SVGAGI. V was trimmed by 8 bases and J by 8 bases, leaving 15 bases between them.

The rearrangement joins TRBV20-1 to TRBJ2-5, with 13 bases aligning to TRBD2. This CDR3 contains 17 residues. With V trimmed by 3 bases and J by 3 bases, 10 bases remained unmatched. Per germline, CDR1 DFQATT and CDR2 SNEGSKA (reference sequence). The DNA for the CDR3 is TGCAGTGCTAGTAGGGCTGCCGGGACTAGCGGGAAAGAGACCCAGTACTTC. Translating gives CSASRAAGTSGKETQYF.

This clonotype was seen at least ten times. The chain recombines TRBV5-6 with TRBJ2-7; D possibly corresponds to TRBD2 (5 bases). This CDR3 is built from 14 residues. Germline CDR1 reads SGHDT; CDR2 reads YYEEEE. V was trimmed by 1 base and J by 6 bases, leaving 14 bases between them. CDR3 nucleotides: TGTGCCAGCAGCTTGCTTGAGGGTCACCGCGAGCAGTACTTC. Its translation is CASSLLEGHREQYF.

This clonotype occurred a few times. Written as DNA, the CDR3 is TGCAGCGCTACCGGGACACTCTATGGCTACACCTTC. Translation: CSATGTLYGYTF. This rearrangement joins TRBV29-1 to TRBJ1-2, with TRBD1 as a possible D gene (6 bases). The CDR3 loop spans 12 amino acids. Germline lookup yields CDR1 SQVTM and CDR2 ANQGSEA. Trimming took off 7 bases at V and 4 bases at J, with 13 bases between the two ends.

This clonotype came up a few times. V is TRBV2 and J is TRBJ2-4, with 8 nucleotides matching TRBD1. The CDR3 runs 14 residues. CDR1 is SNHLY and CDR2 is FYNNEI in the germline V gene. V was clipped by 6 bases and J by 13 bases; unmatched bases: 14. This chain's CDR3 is CASSIDRGWSGQYF. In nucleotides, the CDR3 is TGTGCCAGCAGCATCGACAGGGGATGGTCCGGGCAGTACTTC.

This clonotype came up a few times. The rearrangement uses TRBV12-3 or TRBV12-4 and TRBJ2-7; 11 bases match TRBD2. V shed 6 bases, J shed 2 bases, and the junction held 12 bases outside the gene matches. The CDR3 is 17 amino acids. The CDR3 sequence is CASSLNPSGRTTYEQYF. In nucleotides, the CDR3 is TGTGCCAGCAGCCTAAACCCTAGCGGGAGGACGACCTACGAGCAGTACTTC.